This T cell receptor (beta chain) is drawn from a study of CD8 T cells in Susac syndrome. Points from the study as a whole: Across the total CD8+ repertoires, sixteen Susac-specific public clones were found. The CD8+ TEMRA repertoires yielded a few such clones.

Bulk CD8+ and CD4+ cells came from magnetic negative isolation; CD8+ TEMRA by FACS. From germline, CDR1 is SEHNR and CDR2 FQNEAQ (reference sequence). Germline trimming cut 5 bases from V and 9 bases from J; bases unmatched to any gene: 10. The CDR3 totals 14 residues. Random hexamers were used to reverse transcribe an amount of roughly 0.5 to 1 ug RNA. Amplification of TCR beta CDR3 spanned 54 Vbeta and 13 Jbeta via immunoSEQ multiplex PCR. Each CDR3 protein gets one entry after TCRdb re-called the immunoSEQ multiplex PCR reads with MiXCR. The sample holds 50,000 to 55,000 distinct CDR3 sequences, approximately 95% seen once. About this clonotype itself: Its antigen remains unknown.

The TCR was taken from a human donor with Susac syndrome. V gene TRBV7-9 combines with J gene TRBJ2-5; TRBD1 agrees at 9 bases. Material for sequencing was CD8+ T cells from PBMCs. In DNA, the CDR3 is TGTGCCAGCAGCCTACCGGGACAGGGACCCCCCCAGTACTTC. It codes for CASSLPGQGPPQYF.